This T cell receptor (beta chain) was obtained from a study of T cell clonality in common variable immunodeficiency. Findings and limits, study-wide: Fewer TCRbeta clones were shared among CVID subjects than controls. Reportedly, TCR beta sequences from common variable immunodeficiency showed fewer deletions and N-nucleotide insertions. CVID subjects showed higher TCRbeta clonality than healthy controls.

Only in-frame clones appear in the TCRdb table, and some are missing; sequencing was by immunoSEQ multiplex PCR. This repertoire includes around 16,000 clones. CVID subjects were 15 or so female and some 28 male, aged roughly 9 to 70. For at least one year, all CVID subjects received replacement immunoglobulin. On this clone: The antigen remains unidentified.

This clonotype was obtained from a human donor with common variable immunodeficiency. The sequencing input was peripheral blood mononuclear cells.

CDR3 amino acids: CASSSRGGAEAFF. CDR3 DNA, as far as it was read: TGTGCCAGCAGCTCCCGGGGGGGCGCTGAA. The rearrangement uses TRBV7-8 and TRBJ1-1; a possible D gene is TRBD1 (6 bases). The read terminates 3 residues before the CDR3 end, so the remaining end is supplied by the germline J gene. CDR1 and CDR2 (germline): SGHVS, FQNEAQ. Trimming took 4 bases from V and 6 from J, leaving 12 bases between them. The CDR3 has 13 residues.